These T cell receptor beta chains were read from a single sample in a study of early T cells in non-severe SARS-CoV-2 infection. Via MiXCR, TCRdb re-called the 5' RACE reads, giving one row per CDR3 protein. Here the sample spans about 84,000 distinct CDR3 sequences, around 10% being singletons. The sequenced sample consisted of whole blood. These receptors were taken from an adult who was a healthcare worker with PCR-confirmed SARS-CoV-2 infection or an uninfected control (not recorded which). The conserved cysteine and the conserved F or W are not part of the CDR3 here. Each record gives: CDR3 protein, V gene, J gene.

ASSPQAPSTDTQY	TRBV7-2	TRBJ2-3
ASSLTPAGNSYEQY	TRBV7-2	TRBJ2-7
ASSSRVNTGELF	TRBV7-8	TRBJ2-2
ASSLDRGQGDEQF	TRBV2	TRBJ2-1
ASTVPPSGNHEQY	TRBV9	TRBJ2-7
SARTSSGTQY	TRBV29-1	TRBJ2-3
SARGGNRAGANVLT	TRBV20-1	TRBJ2-6
AWSGRGRGSSYEQY	TRBV30	TRBJ2-7
SARRGGGRKDTQY	TRBV20-1	TRBJ2-3
ASSLEWAPRGNEQF	TRBV7-9	TRBJ2-1
ASREPGAPKGDEQY	TRBV10-2	TRBJ2-7
ASSVAWGSGNTIY	TRBV9	TRBJ1-3
ASASGGAGTGELF	TRBV2	TRBJ2-2
SALPATNEKLF	TRBV29-1	TRBJ1-4
ASTLSGGGYT	TRBV7-8	TRBJ1-2
ASSIVSAGELF	TRBV9	TRBJ2-2
SVDRGVNTGELF	TRBV29-1	TRBJ2-2
SAPQPGQGAFDYGYT	TRBV20-1	TRBJ1-2
AISDRTEQF	TRBV10-3	TRBJ2-1
ANRTGVNTGELF	TRBV10-2	TRBJ2-2
ASSFVVNEQF	TRBV11-2	TRBJ2-1
AWSVGGTQY	TRBV30	TRBJ2-3
ASSLSTGSSGELF	TRBV5-1	TRBJ2-2
ASSLKKGLKETQY	TRBV18	TRBJ2-5
ATSRPRENEKLF	TRBV15	TRBJ1-4
ASSSSGLAGLYEQY	TRBV7-9	TRBJ2-7
ASSRPFLGPNTEAF	TRBV6-6	TRBJ1-1
ASAGIGGAGTEAF	TRBV5-1	TRBJ1-1
ATSAGGDTEAF	TRBV24-1	TRBJ1-1
ASSPLGGNQPQH	TRBV28	TRBJ1-5
ASLPARGRIGNEQF	TRBV28	TRBJ2-1
ASSSLWTGRDEQF	TRBV11-1	TRBJ2-1
ASSLGGSTDTQY	TRBV5-1	TRBJ2-3
ASSPGAGDTQY	TRBV7-3	TRBJ2-3
ASSWADSSYEQY	TRBV19	TRBJ2-7
ASSIDFPVNTQY	TRBV19	TRBJ2-3
ASGNRGITSGYT	TRBV12-3/TRBV12-4	TRBJ1-2
ASSLLTGEYQETQY	TRBV5-1	TRBJ2-5
SGGDTGIGQF	TRBV29-1	TRBJ2-1
ARSFPGTSGSFNEQF	TRBV5-3	TRBJ2-1
ASSFFNTGAGNTIY	TRBV5-6	TRBJ1-3
ASSPRTYEQY	TRBV11-2	TRBJ2-7
ASSPAGQDRNTGELF	TRBV7-3	TRBJ2-2
SVMGGSSYNSPLH	TRBV20-1	TRBJ1-6
ASSNGGPINQPQH	TRBV19	TRBJ1-5
ASSPGLGRVSEQY	TRBV12-3/TRBV12-4	TRBJ2-7
ASSATGSPEAF	TRBV7-8	TRBJ1-1
ASSPGQGFGPQH	TRBV27	TRBJ1-5
ASSETAYNEQF	TRBV10-2	TRBJ2-1
SAWANDKTGVWEQY	TRBV20-1	TRBJ2-7